One and the same sample provided the 23 T cell receptor beta chains below, sequenced in a study of Ad26.COV2.S vaccination and SARS-CoV-2 variants. Repertoires were generated with immunoSEQ multiplex PCR, while TCRdb's copy carries only in-frame clones and drops some. The sample has hundreds of thousands of clones, roughly 89% seen once. The sample's treatment: around 19 received Ad26.COV2.S at low or high dose, single or two shots; about five received placebo; per-sample allocation not given. Samples came from day 63 after the first vaccine or placebo injection. The material sequenced was peripheral blood, taken in a trial of Ad26.COV2.S vaccine versus placebo. The receptors derive from a person between 18 and 65 years old who received the Ad26.COV2.S COVID-19 vaccine or a placebo.

The rearrangement uses TRBV11-2 and TRBJ1-6, with 8 bases that match TRBD1. Trimming took 3 bases from V and 4 from J; bases not matched to a gene: 2. There are 15 residues in the CDR3. Germline lookup yields CDR1 SGHAT and CDR2 FQNNGV. The CDR3 nucleotides read TGTGCCAGCAGCTTCACAGGGGGTTATAATTCACCCCTCCACTTT. This gives the protein CASSFTGGYNSPLHF. The whole variable domain, filled in from reference TRBV11-2 and TRBJ1-6, reads EAGVAQSPRYKIIEKRQSVAFWCNPISGHATLYWYQQILGQGPKLLIQFQNNGVVDDSQLPKDRFSAERLKGVDSTLKIQPAKLEDSAVYLCASSFTGGYNSPLHFGNGTRLTVT.

This chain links TRBV7-2 with TRBJ1-1, with a weak D call TRBD1 (6 bases). Germline CDR1 SGHTA, CDR2 FQGNSA. The CDR3 has 15 residues. Trimming left V 0 bases short and J 2 bases short, with 10 bases between. The DNA for the CDR3 is TGTGCCAGCAGCTTAGCCCCACAGGGTAACACTGAAGCTTTCTTT. It is translated as CASSLAPQGNTEAFF.

V and J are TRBV5-6 and TRBJ1-2; D is perhaps TRBD1 (5 bases). This CDR3 is built from 12 residues. With 0 bases removed from V and 8 bases from J, the gap between germline ends came to 8 bases. The V gene's germline CDR1 is SGHDT and CDR2 YYEEEE. The DNA of the CDR3 is TGTGCCAGCAGCTTGGCGGCAGGGGGCTACACCTTC. It specifies CASSLAAGGYTF.

The V gene is TRBV5-4, the J gene TRBJ2-5, with 8 bases aligning to TRBD1. The CDR3 covers 14 residues. Germline assignment: CDR1 SGHNT and CDR2 YYREEE (reference sequence). Trimming removed 0 bases from V and 5 bases from J; junction bases left unmatched: 3. The CDR3 bases are TGTGCCAGCAGCTTGGTCAGGGGGCGGGAGACCCAGTACTTC. Protein sequence: CASSLVRGRETQYF.

The rearrangement uses TRBV18 and TRBJ1-1; no firm D call. The CDR3 consists of 13 residues. Trimming removed 4 bases at V and 1 base at J, with 7 bases between. Germline values: CDR1 KGHSH, CDR2 LQKENI. The CDR3 DNA reads as TGTGCCAGCTCACAGTCGCCGAACACTGAAGCTTTCTTT. It is translated as CASSQSPNTEAFF.

Only a few counts were recorded for this clone. The chain carries TRBV9 and TRBJ1-1; D gene uncertain. Germline V gives CDR1 SGDLS, CDR2 YYNGEE. CDR3 length equals 13 residues. V gave up 5 bases and J gave up 3 bases, with 11 bases separating them. CDR3 sequence: CASRRVLDTEAFF. CDR3 in DNA: TGTGCCAGCAGAAGGGTATTGGACACTGAAGCTTTCTTT.

The chain uses TRBV6-8 and TRBJ2-5; the D gene is possibly TRBD1 (5 bases). In germline, CDR1 is MNHGY, CDR2 SAAAGT. V was clipped by 4 bases and J by 0 bases, with 9 bases between them. CDR3 length: 14 amino acids. CDR3 coding DNA: TGTGCCAGCAGTTCGCGACAGAACCAAGAGACCCAGTACTTC. Its protein product is CASSSRQNQETQYF.

J is TRBJ2-7 and V is TRBV28, with 8 nucleotides matching TRBD1. This CDR3 comprises 15 residues. Germline assignment: CDR1 MDHEN and CDR2 SYDVKM. With 5 bases clipped from V and 4 bases from J, the junction kept 10 bases outside the gene matches. As DNA, the CDR3 is TGTGCCAGCAGTGCCCCTCAGGGGGCGCGGTACGAGCAGTACTTC. Amino acid sequence: CASSAPQGARYEQYF.

In this sample, this clone turned up once. The chain recombines TRBV21-1 with TRBJ2-1. TRBV21-1 is recorded as a pseudogene. CDR3 size: 18 residues. The chain's CDR3 is CASKQGTTNRGSDNEQFF. The CDR3 nucleotides read TGTGCCAGCAAGCAAGGGACCACTAATCGAGGAAGTGACAATGAGCAGTTCTTC.

The V call is TRBV7-3, the J call TRBJ2-3, with a tentative D call TRBD2 (5 bases). Trimming removed 4 bases from V and 3 bases from J, with 11 bases in between. This CDR3 has 14 residues. The germline V gene encodes CDR1 SGHTA and CDR2 FQGTGA. DNA for the CDR3: TGTGCCAGCAGCTCGAGGACTGGGACAGATACGCAGTATTTT. Translating gives CASSSRTGTDTQYF.

The chain uses TRBV7-8 and TRBJ1-1; TRBD1 agrees at 10 bases. CDR1 and CDR2 (germline): SGHVS, FQNEAQ. The CDR3 sequence is 17 residues long. V was clipped by 4 bases and J by 0 bases; unmatched bases: 8. This CDR3 is CASSWLGTGVMNTEAFF. The CDR3 bases are TGTGCCAGCAGCTGGTTGGGGACAGGGGTAATGAACACTGAAGCTTTCTTT.

The chain is built from TRBV5-1 and TRBJ1-6; TRBD1 might be the D (6 bases). CDR1 is SGHRS and CDR2 is YFSETQ in the germline V gene. This CDR3 has 16 amino acids. V dropped 4 bases and J dropped 6 bases, with 17 bases sitting between them. CDR3 sequence (DNA): TGCGCCAGCAGCCAAGGCGGGGACATAACTAATTCACCCCTCCACTTT. Protein sequence: CASSQGGDITNSPLHF.

This chain connects TRBV14 to TRBJ2-5; the D is unclear. Germline CDR1 is SGHDN and CDR2 is FVKESK. The V end was cut by 4 bases, the J end by 0 bases, with 21 bases between. The CDR3 consists of 18 residues. In DNA form, the CDR3 reads TGTGCCAGCAGCCCCCAATTTCAGGAGTTCCTGTACCAAGAGACCCAGTACTTC. Protein: CASSPQFQEFLYQETQYF.

V gene TRBV19 combines with J gene TRBJ2-7, with D perhaps matching TRBD2 (6 bases). The V end was cut by 3 bases, the J end by 12 bases, with 15 bases between. Germline CDR1 is LNHDA and CDR2 is SQIVND (reference sequence). The length of the CDR3 is 12 residues. This CDR3 is CASSILEGPPYF. The CDR3 nucleotides are TGTGCCAGTAGTATTTTGGAGGGCCCGCCGTACTTC.

The chain uses TRBV2 and TRBJ1-2; unclear D gene. Germline V gives CDR1 SNHLY, CDR2 FYNNEI. There are 12 residues in the CDR3. With 11 bases removed from V and 5 bases from J, the gap between germline ends came to 15 bases. CDR3 loop: CAGLGIAYGYTF. Written as DNA, the CDR3 is TGTGCCGGACTAGGGATAGCATATGGCTACACCTTC.

The chain recombines TRBV7-3 with TRBJ1-5; D remains ambiguous. This CDR3 comprises 14 residues. CDR1 and CDR2 (germline): SGHTA, FQGTGA. With 5 bases removed from V and 9 bases from J, the gap between germline ends came to 17 bases. This chain's CDR3 is CASSQDPGKGPQHF. CDR3 coding DNA: TGTGCCAGCAGCCAGGACCCCGGCAAGGGGCCCCAGCATTTT.

This chain uses TRBV7-8 with TRBJ2-1; D is unclear. Germline CDR1 and CDR2: SGHVS and FQNEAQ. The length of the CDR3 is 14 residues. The V gene lost 4 bases and the J gene lost 0 bases, with 7 bases spanning the gap. This CDR3 reads CASSSQVSYNEQFF. DNA for the CDR3: TGTGCCAGCAGCTCACAAGTCTCCTACAATGAGCAGTTCTTC.

This clone has only a few counts. J is TRBJ1-2 and V is TRBV5-4; no definite D call. The length of the CDR3 is 13 residues. Germline CDR1 and CDR2: SGHNT and YYREEE (reference sequence). The germline V and J ends were trimmed by 1 base and 8 bases, with 12 bases remaining between them. This CDR3 reads CASSLQGLEGYTF. CDR3 nucleotide sequence: TGTGCCAGCAGCTTGCAAGGGCTGGAGGGCTACACCTTC.

This chain joins TRBV24-1 and TRBJ1-1; 7 nucleotides align to TRBD1. CDR1 and CDR2 (germline): KGHDR, SFDVKD. This CDR3 has 15 amino acids. Trimming at V came to 4 bases and at J to 1 base, leaving 5 bases not matched to a gene. In DNA form, the CDR3 reads TGTGCCACCAGTGAGTCTAGACAGGGGAACACTGAAGCTTTCTTT. Translation: CATSESRQGNTEAFF.

This clone came up a few times. The gene calls are TRBV18 and TRBJ1-2; D unresolved. Germline values: CDR1 KGHSH, CDR2 LQKENI. The CDR3 covers 15 residues. Trimming stripped 2 bases from V and 5 bases from J, with 15 bases between. Here the CDR3 reads CASSPAVDAYYGYTF. The CDR3 nucleotides are TGTGCCAGCTCACCAGCCGTCGATGCATATTATGGCTACACCTTC.

CDR3 amino acids: CASSLGTSGAQETQYF. In nucleotides, the CDR3 is TGTGCCAGCAGCTTAGGAACTAGCGGGGCCCAAGAGACCCAGTACTTC. V gene TRBV7-8 combines with J gene TRBJ2-5; TRBD2 matches 10 bases. Germline loops: CDR1 SGHVS, CDR2 FQNEAQ. J gave up 1 base and V 1 base, and 3 bases lay outside the gene matches. This CDR3 has 16 residues.

The chain carries TRBV7-6 and TRBJ1-6, with D tentatively TRBD1 (5 bases). The V gene's germline CDR1 is SGHVS and CDR2 FNYEAQ. Trimming took 5 bases from V and 0 from J, leaving 11 bases between them. The CDR3 runs 16 residues. CDR3: CASSLTGRSYNSPLHF. The CDR3 DNA is TGTGCCAGCAGCCTCACAGGACGCTCCTATAATTCACCCCTCCACTTT.

In this sample, this clone turned up once. This chain uses TRBV29-1 with TRBJ2-7; D tentatively fits TRBD1 or TRBD2 (5 bases each). V was shortened by 5 bases and J by 6 bases, with 14 bases between the two germline ends. The germline gives CDR1 SQVTM, CDR2 ANQGSEA. The CDR3 runs to 12 residues. CDR3 bases: TGCAGCGTTAGGGGACCGAGTCCCGAGCAGTACTTC. Translating it yields CSVRGPSPEQYF.